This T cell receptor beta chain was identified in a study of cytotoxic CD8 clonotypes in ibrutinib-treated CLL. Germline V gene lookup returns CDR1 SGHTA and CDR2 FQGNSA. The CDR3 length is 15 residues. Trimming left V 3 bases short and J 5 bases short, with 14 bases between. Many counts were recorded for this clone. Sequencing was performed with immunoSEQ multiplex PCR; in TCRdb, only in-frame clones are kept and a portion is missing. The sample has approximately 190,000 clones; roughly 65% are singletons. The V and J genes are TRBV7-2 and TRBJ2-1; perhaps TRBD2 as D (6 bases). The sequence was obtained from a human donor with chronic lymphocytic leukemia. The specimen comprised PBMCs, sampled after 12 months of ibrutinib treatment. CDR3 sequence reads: CASSFSGVLHNEQFF. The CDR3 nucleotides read TGTGCCAGCAGCTTCTCGGGGGTCCTCCACAATGAGCAGTTCTTC.